The rows below give T cell receptor beta chains drawn from one sample of a study of identifying expanded T cells in peripheral blood. The protocol was immunoSEQ multiplex PCR, while the TCRdb copy is restricted to in-frame clones and leaves out a portion. The table includes some 99,000 clones, roughly 90% detected once. The sequenced sample consisted of blood. All receptors derive from a person aged 18 to 70 in good health. Each CDR3 is given with its conserved first and last residue. The D gene is left open where the match is weak. The size entry is marked missing in some rows and otherwise reads once, few, many or a size class.

TRBJ1-5,many,-,TRBV7-9,TGTGCCAGCAGCTTGGACGGGAATCAGCCCCAGCATTTT,CASSLDGNQPQHF
TRBJ1-1,once,-,TRBV7-2,TGTGCCAGCAGCTTTGGACAGATGAACACTGAAGCTTTCTTT,CASSFGQMNTEAFF
TRBJ2-3,-,-,TRBV19,TGTGCCAGTAGTTCGACAGCGAGCACAGATACGCAGTATTTT,CASSSTASTDTQYF
TRBJ2-7,-,TRBD2,TRBV6-6,TGTGCCAGCAATTTAGCGGGAGGAGGCTACGAGCAGTACTTC,CASNLAGGGYEQYF
TRBJ2-2,-,-,TRBV28,TGTGCCAGCGGGACCTTAAACACCGGGGAGCTGTTTTTT,CASGTLNTGELFF
TRBJ2-1,-,TRBD1,TRBV25-1,TGTGCCAGCAGTGTACAGGGGGCGGCCTACAATGAGCAGTTCTTC,CASSVQGAAYNEQFF
TRBJ1-4,few,-,TRBV2,TGTGCCAGCAGTCCAGACGGATATAATGAAAAACTGTTTTTT,CASSPDGYNEKLFF
TRBJ2-1,-,TRBD2,TRBV2,TGTGCCAGTGGCGGGCGGGAGAGATACAATGAGCAGTTCTTC,CASGGRERYNEQFF
TRBJ2-5,-,-,TRBV10-3,TGTGCCATCAGTGATGGGAAGGTAGGGGAGACCCAGTACTTC,CAISDGKVGETQYF
TRBJ2-3,-,-,TRBV15,TGTGCCACCAGCAGGAGGAGGGATGGACGTGCAGATACGCAGTATTTT,CATSRRRDGRADTQYF
TRBJ2-3,-,TRBD2,TRBV7-9,TGTGCCAGCAGCCCCGTCGGGGCGGGGGGTGCCACAGATACGCAGTATTTT,CASSPVGAGGATDTQYF
TRBJ2-6,-,-,TRBV5-1,TGCGCCAGCAGCTCCTTACTGGCGGCCGGGGCCAACGTCCTGACTTTC,CASSSLLAAGANVLTF
TRBJ1-6,-,TRBD1,TRBV4-1,TGCGCCAGCAGCCAAGATATAACAGGGGGCTATAATTCACCCCTCCACTTT,CASSQDITGGYNSPLHF
TRBJ1-1,-,-,TRBV7-9,TGTGCCAGCAGCTTAGCAGCGGCGGGGCCTGCCACTGAAGCTTTCTTT,CASSLAAAGPATEAFF
TRBJ2-3,-,-,TRBV30,TGTGCCTGGAGTGTAGTGGATACGCAGTATTTT,CAWSVVDTQYF
TRBJ2-7,-,TRBD1,TRBV18,TGTGCCAGCTCACCGGGCCGGGACAGGGTAGCGGAATACGAGCAGTACTTC,CASSPGRDRVAEYEQYF